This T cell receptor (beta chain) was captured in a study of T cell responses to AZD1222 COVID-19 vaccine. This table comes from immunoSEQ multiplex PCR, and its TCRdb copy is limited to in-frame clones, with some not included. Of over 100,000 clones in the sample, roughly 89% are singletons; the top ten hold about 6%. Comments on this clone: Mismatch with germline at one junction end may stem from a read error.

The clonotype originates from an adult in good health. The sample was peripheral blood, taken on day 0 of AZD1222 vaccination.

CDR3: CTSSYQGKDNSPLHF. The CDR3 DNA sequence: TGTACCAGCAGTTATCAGGGGAAGGATAATTCACCCCTCCACTTT. The V and J genes are TRBV6-5 and TRBJ1-6, with TRBD1 as a possible D gene (6 bases). Looked up from germline, CDR1 is MNHEY and CDR2 is SVGAGI. The CDR3 is 15 residues long.